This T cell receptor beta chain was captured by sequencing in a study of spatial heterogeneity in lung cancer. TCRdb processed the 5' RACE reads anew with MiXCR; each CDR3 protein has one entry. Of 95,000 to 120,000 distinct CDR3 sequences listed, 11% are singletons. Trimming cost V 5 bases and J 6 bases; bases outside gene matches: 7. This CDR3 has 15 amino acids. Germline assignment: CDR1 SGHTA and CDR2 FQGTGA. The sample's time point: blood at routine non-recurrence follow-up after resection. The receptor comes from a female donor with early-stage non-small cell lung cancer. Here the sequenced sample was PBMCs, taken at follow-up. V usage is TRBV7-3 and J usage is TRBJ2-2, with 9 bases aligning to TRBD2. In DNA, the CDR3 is TGTGCCAGCAGCCCCGGTCTAGCGGGACCCGGGGAGCTGTTTTTT. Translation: CASSPGLAGPGELFF.